These 21 T cell receptor beta chains share one sample of origin, sequenced in a study of PD-L1 blockade in urothelial cancer. Described time point: pretreatment peripheral blood. The table came from immunoSEQ multiplex PCR; TCRdb's copy has only in-frame clones and leaves some out. The sample comprises about 87,000 clones, about 83% of which are singletons, and approximately 2% rests with the top ten. The sample consisted of PBMCs, taken around atezolizumab (anti-PD-L1) treatment. The receptor source for this set is a man between 60 and 75 years old with urothelial cancer.

The chain couples TRBV28 to TRBJ1-3; D ambiguous. CDR1 and CDR2 from the germline V gene are MDHEN and SYDVKM. V was trimmed by 2 bases and J by 0 bases, leaving 8 bases between them. The CDR3 runs 15 residues. The CDR3 DNA sequence: TGTGCCAGCAGTTTAGTTCGGAGCTCTGGAAACACCATATATTTT. Amino acids: CASSLVRSSGNTIYF.

This clone was observed a handful of times. This chain connects TRBV6-1 to TRBJ1-3; 7 bases are a match to TRBD1. CDR1 is MNHNS and CDR2 is SASEGT in the germline V gene. The CDR3 is 14 residues long. Unmatched junction bases numbered 1, after V lost 2 bases and J lost 3 bases. CDR3 sequence (DNA): TGTGCCAGCAGTGAACCAGGGGGTGGAAACACCATATATTTT. Protein sequence: CASSEPGGGNTIYF.

This clone appeared once. The V and J genes are TRBV5-6 and TRBJ2-7; 8 bases map to TRBD1. Germline CDR1 is SGHDT and CDR2 is YYEEEE. The J segment lost 11 bases and the V segment lost 2 bases, leaving 9 bases of the junction unmatched. The CDR3 is 13 residues long. The CDR3 coding sequence is TGTGCCAGCAGCTTACGACAGGGGCGGCACGAGTACTTC. Its translation: CASSLRQGRHEYF.

The chain joins TRBV4-1 to TRBJ2-7, with 8 bases lining up with TRBD2. CDR1 and CDR2 (germline): MGHRA, YSYEKL. This CDR3 has 15 amino acids. The V and J ends lost 0 bases and 4 bases, in that order; junction bases with no gene match: 5. CDR3 bases: TGCGCCAGCAGCCAAGATTACCTAGCGGGTTACGAGCAGTACTTC. This translates into CASSQDYLAGYEQYF.

The rearrangement joins TRBV10-1 to TRBJ2-2, with 10 nucleotides matching TRBD2. Germline trimming cut 2 bases from V and 5 bases from J; bases unmatched to any gene: 5. The V gene's germline CDR1 is WNHNN and CDR2 SYGVQD (reference sequence). The CDR3 covers 16 residues. CDR3 protein: CASSERRTSGTGELFF. The CDR3 DNA reads TGCGCCAGCAGTGAGCGGAGGACTAGCGGTACCGGGGAGCTGTTTTTT.

The chain links TRBV5-4 to TRBJ1-2; no firm D call. Trimming took 4 bases from V and 1 from J, leaving 17 bases between them. CDR1 SGHNT and CDR2 YYREEE come from the germline V gene (reference sequence). The CDR3 loop spans 16 amino acids. DNA of the CDR3: TGTGCCAGCAGCCCGACCCGAGGGCCGCATAACTATGGCTACACCTTC. Translated: CASSPTRGPHNYGYTF.

The sample holds one count of this clone. The V call is TRBV19, the J call TRBJ1-2; D is unresolved. CDR1 is LNHDA and CDR2 is SQIVND in the germline V gene (reference sequence). This CDR3 is built from 13 residues. Trimming took 4 bases from V and 0 from J, leaving 6 bases between them. The CDR3 spells CASSSRPNYGYTF. The CDR3 region has the DNA TGTGCCAGTAGTAGCAGGCCTAACTATGGCTACACCTTC.

This chain links TRBV7-9 with TRBJ2-2; possible D gene TRBD1, 6 bases. This CDR3 is built from 16 residues. Germline-derived CDR1 and CDR2 are SEHNR and FQNEAQ (reference sequence). The V end lost 4 bases, the J end lost 4 bases, and 16 bases lay between the germline ends. The CDR3: CASSSPLGQRTGELFF. CDR3 DNA sequence: TGTGCCAGCAGCTCCCCCCTGGGACAACGCACCGGGGAGCTGTTTTTT. Full variable domain (missing parts from reference TRBV7-9 and TRBJ2-2): DTGVSQNPRHKITKRGQNVTFRCDPISEHNRLYWYRQTLGQGPEFLTYFQNEAQLEKSRLLSDRFSAERPKGSFSTLEIQRTEQGDSAMYLCASSSPLGQRTGELFFGEGSRLTVL.

The V and J genes are TRBV5-1 and TRBJ2-1; D is perhaps TRBD1 (6 bases). The CDR3 length is 15 residues. CDR1 and CDR2 (germline): SGHRS, YFSETQ. The V gene lost 3 bases and the J gene lost 8 bases, with 18 bases spanning the gap. The CDR3, as DNA: TGCGCCAGCAGCTGGGCCGGGACAAAGGGTCATGAGCAGTTCTTC. It yields the protein CASSWAGTKGHEQFF.

The chain links TRBV12-5 to TRBJ1-4, with 7 positions matching TRBD1. The CDR3 is 14 residues long. Germline V CDR1 and CDR2: LGHNT, FRNRAP. Trimming cost V 7 bases and J 7 bases; bases outside gene matches: 9. The CDR3 region has the DNA TGTGCTAGTGCCCTGACAGGGTCGGCTGAAAAACTGTTTTTT. Translating it yields CASALTGSAEKLFF.

This chain joins TRBV28 and TRBJ2-7; 9 nucleotides match TRBD1. J was trimmed by 4 bases and V by 3 bases; bases with no gene match: 7. Germline lookup yields CDR1 MDHEN and CDR2 SYDVKM. The CDR3 spans 15 residues. DNA for the CDR3: TGTGCCAGCAGTTTTTACAGGGGGCGCGGTTACGAGCAGTACTTC. Translating gives CASSFYRGRGYEQYF.

V and J are TRBV18 and TRBJ1-3; maybe TRBD1 (6 bases). V lost 3 bases and J 0 bases, leaving 9 bases between the germline ends. The CDR3 loop spans 15 amino acids. Germline assignment: CDR1 KGHSH and CDR2 LQKENI. CDR3 loop: CASSPGQISGNTIYF. The CDR3 DNA is TGTGCCAGCTCACCTGGACAGATCTCTGGAAACACCATATATTTT.

V and J are TRBV19 and TRBJ1-1, with no clear D. Per the germline V gene, CDR1 is LNHDA and CDR2 is SQIVND (reference sequence). V gave up 6 bases and J gave up 0 bases, with 8 bases separating them. The CDR3 extends over 13 amino acids. In DNA, the CDR3 is TGTGCCAGTAGCGGTACAGTGAACACTGAAGCTTTCTTT. Encoded protein: CASSGTVNTEAFF.

To note about this clone: One junction end does not reproduce the germline sequence, and a read error may be involved. The V and J genes are TRBV7-9 and TRBJ2-7; D is undetermined. The CDR3 contains 13 residues. CDR1 and CDR2 from the germline V gene are SEHNR and FQNEAQ (reference sequence). The CDR3, as DNA: TGTGCCAGCACCTTAAGCACGGCCTACGAGCAGTACTTC. Protein: CASTLSTAYEQYF.

CDR3 amino acids: CAISESDRSEQYF. The CDR3 coding sequence is TGTGCCATCAGTGAGTCGGACAGAAGCGAGCAGTACTTC. The chain carries TRBV10-3 and TRBJ2-7; the D gene is possibly TRBD1 (6 bases). This CDR3 spans 13 amino acids. Germline V gives CDR1 ENHRY, CDR2 SYGVKD. Trimming took off 0 bases at V and 6 bases at J, with 9 bases between the two ends.

CDR3 DNA sequence: TGTGCCAGCAGCTTGTCCAGCGGGGGACGATCCTACGAGCAGTACTTC. Residues: CASSLSSGGRSYEQYF. The V call is TRBV5-4, the J call TRBJ2-7, with TRBD2 matching 8 bases. The ends lost 1 base at V and 1 base at J; junction bases unmatched: 7. The CDR3 runs 16 residues. The germline V gene encodes CDR1 SGHNT and CDR2 YYREEE (reference sequence).

The chain combines TRBV5-1 with TRBJ2-1, with D possibly matching TRBD2 (6 bases). The CDR3 is 15 amino acids. CDR1 and CDR2 (germline): SGHRS, YFSETQ. The V end was cut by 5 bases, the J end by 5 bases, with 17 bases between. CDR3: CASRGFGGADNEQFF. The CDR3 DNA is TGCGCCAGCAGAGGGTTCGGCGGGGCAGACAATGAGCAGTTCTTC.

The chain combines TRBV6-5 with TRBJ2-1; TRBD1 matches 9 bases. CDR1 is MNHEY, CDR2 SVGAGI, per germline. Unmatched junction bases numbered 5, after V lost 6 bases and J lost 8 bases. The CDR3 spans 13 residues. The CDR3 sequence: CASSIRDRDEQFF. The CDR3 region has the DNA TGTGCCAGCAGCATAAGGGACAGGGATGAGCAGTTCTTC.

This chain uses TRBV2 with TRBJ1-2; the match to TRBD1 covers 7 bases. The CDR3 has 15 amino acids. From germline, CDR1 is SNHLY and CDR2 FYNNEI. With 0 bases clipped from V and 6 bases from J, the junction kept 7 bases outside the gene matches. The chain's CDR3 is CASSEADRSYHGYTF. CDR3 nucleotides: TGTGCCAGCAGTGAAGCGGACAGGTCGTACCATGGCTACACCTTC.

V usage is TRBV4-1 and J usage is TRBJ1-2, with 9 bases aligning to TRBD1. CDR1 is MGHRA and CDR2 is YSYEKL in the germline V gene. J gave up 2 bases and V 3 bases, and 4 bases lay outside the gene matches. The CDR3 is 15 residues long. CDR3 sequence: CASSQMGTGNYGYTF. CDR3 DNA: TGCGCCAGCAGCCAGATGGGGACAGGGAACTATGGCTACACCTTC.

The V call is TRBV28, the J call TRBJ2-5, with a weak D call TRBD1 (7 bases). From germline, CDR1 is MDHEN and CDR2 SYDVKM. Trimming left V 3 bases short and J 5 bases short, with 10 bases between. The CDR3 has 13 residues. CDR3 bases: TGTGCCAGCAGTTTGGCAGGGGGGGAGACCCAGTACTTC. Encoded protein: CASSLAGGETQYF.